One and the same sample provided the 11 T cell receptor beta chains below, sequenced in a study of T cells after posttransplantation cyclophosphamide. This table comes from immunoSEQ multiplex PCR, and its TCRdb copy is limited to in-frame clones, with some not included. The table lists fewer than 25,000 clones, around 97% of them singletons. The naive gate required viable CD3+CD4+ or CD3+CD8+ cells with CCR7+CD45RA+CD45RO-CD95-CD27+CD28+ phenotype. The sample taken for sequencing was naive CD4+ T cells sorted from PBMCs. The receptors stem from a man aged 50 to 60 in good health, CMV-negative, and a related stem cell transplant donor.

The chain couples TRBV7-3 to TRBJ2-1; 7 nucleotides agree with TRBD2. The trim removed 4 bases at V and 10 bases at J, leaving 7 bases unmatched. Germline values: CDR1 SGHTA, CDR2 FQGTGA. CDR3 length equals 13 residues. CDR3 residues: CASSSGGGREQFF. CDR3 DNA sequence: TGTGCCAGCAGCTCGGGAGGTGGAAGGGAGCAGTTCTTC.

The rearrangement joins TRBV19 to TRBJ2-5, with 10 bases fitting TRBD2. V lost 7 bases, J lost 3 bases, and 8 bases stayed unmatched. The germline V gene encodes CDR1 LNHDA and CDR2 SQIVND (reference sequence). CDR3 size: 15 residues. The CDR3 loop is CASNTIAGGEETQYF. The CDR3 DNA sequence: TGTGCCAGTAACACCATAGCGGGAGGAGAAGAGACCCAGTACTTC.

This clone has a single count. The chain has TRBV29-1 and TRBJ2-1, with no clear D. The V gene lost 4 bases and the J gene lost 0 bases, with 7 bases spanning the gap. CDR3 size: 13 residues. Looked up from germline, CDR1 is SQVTM and CDR2 is ANQGSEA. CDR3 sequence: CSVASASYNEQFF. For the CDR3, the DNA is TGCAGCGTTGCTAGTGCCTCCTACAATGAGCAGTTCTTC.

Worth noting for this clone: The sample contains more than one DNA sequence encoding this CDR3. The rearrangement links TRBV27 to TRBJ1-1; a possible D gene is TRBD1 (5 bases). CDR1 is MNHEY and CDR2 is SMNVEV in the germline V gene (reference sequence). V was trimmed by 8 bases and J by 1 base, leaving 20 bases between them. This CDR3 has 16 amino acids. The DNA for the CDR3 is TGTGCCAGCGGGGGGGGGAACGGGGTAGGGAACACTGAAGCTTTCTTT. This gives the protein CASGGGNGVGNTEAFF.

The chain combines TRBV11-2 with TRBJ1-2; unclear D gene. V gave up 2 bases and J gave up 4 bases, with 5 bases separating them. This CDR3 has 12 amino acids. Per the germline V gene, CDR1 is SGHAT and CDR2 is FQNNGV. The CDR3 region is CASSLTGYGYTF. In nucleotides, the CDR3 is TGTGCCAGCAGCTTAACCGGCTATGGCTACACCTTC.

The rearrangement links TRBV6-6 to TRBJ1-5; D perhaps matches TRBD1 (6 bases). The germline V gene has CDR1 MNHNY and CDR2 SVGAGI (reference sequence). The CDR3 runs to 14 residues. V was cut by 10 bases and J by 7 bases, with 20 bases left in between. In nucleotides, the CDR3 is TGTGCCACCACGCGGCAGGGGATGGGCCAGCCCCAGCATTTT. Encoded protein: CATTRQGMGQPQHF.

The chain joins TRBV18 to TRBJ2-7; D may be TRBD1 (6 bases). This CDR3 region has 15 residues. Germline values: CDR1 KGHSH, CDR2 LQKENI. V lost 3 bases and J lost 3, with 15 bases in between. The CDR3 region is CASSPLDSQFYEQYF. CDR3 nucleotides: TGTGCCAGCTCACCCCTGGACAGCCAGTTCTACGAGCAGTACTTC.

The chain combines TRBV4-3 with TRBJ2-7; possible D gene TRBD2, 6 bases. The germline V gene encodes CDR1 LGHNA and CDR2 YSLEER. V was pared by 0 bases and J by 4 bases, with 13 bases between. CDR3 length: 15 residues. CDR3 residues: CASSQDRRLGYEQYF. DNA for the CDR3: TGCGCCAGCAGCCAAGATCGCAGACTAGGGTACGAGCAGTACTTC.

The gene calls are TRBV7-2 and TRBJ1-1; perhaps TRBD1 as D (5 bases). The germline V and J ends were trimmed by 4 bases and 4 bases, with 13 bases remaining between them. This CDR3 region has 14 residues. Germline lookup yields CDR1 SGHTA and CDR2 FQGNSA. The CDR3 DNA follows: TGTGCCAGCAGCTCAAATTGGGGGGGCACTGAAGCTTTCTTT. It translates to CASSSNWGGTEAFF.

The chain uses TRBV6-1 and TRBJ2-3, with 9 bases aligning to TRBD2. The germline V gene encodes CDR1 MNHNS and CDR2 SASEGT. The CDR3 consists of 16 residues. Trimming took 6 bases from V and 3 from J; bases not matched to a gene: 10. For the CDR3, the DNA is TGTGCCAGCAGCGAAAGGGCGGGAGGGCCGACAGATACGCAGTATTTT. This gives the protein CASSERAGGPTDTQYF.

The V and J genes are TRBV19 and TRBJ2-2; D might be TRBD2 (5 bases). The CDR3 is 15 residues long. In germline, CDR1 is LNHDA, CDR2 SQIVND (reference sequence). Trimming shortened V by 7 bases and J by 6 bases, and 18 bases separated the two germline ends. The CDR3 nucleotides are TGTGCCAGTATGTTTTACTCAGCGGTCGCCGGGGAGCTGTTTTTT. Protein sequence: CASMFYSAVAGELFF.